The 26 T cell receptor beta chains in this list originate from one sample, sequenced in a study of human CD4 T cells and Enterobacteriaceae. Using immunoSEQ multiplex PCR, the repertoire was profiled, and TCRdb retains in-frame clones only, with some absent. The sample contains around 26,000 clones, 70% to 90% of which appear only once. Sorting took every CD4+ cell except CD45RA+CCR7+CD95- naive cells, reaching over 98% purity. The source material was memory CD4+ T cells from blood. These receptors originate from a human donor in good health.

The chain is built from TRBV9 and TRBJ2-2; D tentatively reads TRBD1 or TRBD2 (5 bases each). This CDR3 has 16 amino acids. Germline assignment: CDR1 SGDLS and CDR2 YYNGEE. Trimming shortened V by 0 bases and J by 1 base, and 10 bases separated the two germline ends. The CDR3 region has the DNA TGTGCCAGCAGCGTAGGAGGGGCACTGAACACCGGGGAGCTGTTTTTT. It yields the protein CASSVGGALNTGELFF.

DNA for the CDR3: TGTGCCTGGAGGGATCCCATCAGGGGGCCTCCCGAAGAGACCCAGTACTTC. It codes for CAWRDPIRGPPEETQYF. V usage is TRBV30 and J usage is TRBJ2-5; TRBD1 aligns across 8 bases. Germline lookup yields CDR1 GTSNPN and CDR2 SVGIG (reference sequence). The CDR3 spans 17 residues. V was clipped by 3 bases and J by 3 bases; unmatched bases: 15. Complete variable domain (other parts from reference TRBV30 and TRBJ2-5): SQTIHQWPATLVQPVGSPLSLECTVEGTSNPNLYWYRQAAGRGLQLLFYSVGIGQISSEVPQNLSASRPQDRQFILSSKKLLLSDSGFYLCAWRDPIRGPPEETQYFGPGTRLLVL.

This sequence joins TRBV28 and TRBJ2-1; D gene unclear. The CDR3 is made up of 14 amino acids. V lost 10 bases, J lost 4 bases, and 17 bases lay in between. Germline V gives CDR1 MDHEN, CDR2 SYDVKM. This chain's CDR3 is CATLRGRMYNEQFF. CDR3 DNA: TGTGCCACCCTGAGAGGACGGATGTACAATGAGCAGTTCTTC.

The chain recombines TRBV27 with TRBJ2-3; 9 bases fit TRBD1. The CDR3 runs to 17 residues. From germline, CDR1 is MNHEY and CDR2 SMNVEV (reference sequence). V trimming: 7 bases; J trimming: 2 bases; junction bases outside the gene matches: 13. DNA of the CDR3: TGTGCCAGCATGAGCGATCGGCGGGACAGGGTCACAGATACGCAGTATTTT. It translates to CASMSDRRDRVTDTQYF.

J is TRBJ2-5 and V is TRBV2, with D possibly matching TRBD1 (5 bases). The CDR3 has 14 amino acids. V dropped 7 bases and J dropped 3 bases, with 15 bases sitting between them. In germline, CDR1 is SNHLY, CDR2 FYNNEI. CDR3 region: CASTKGAGKETQYF. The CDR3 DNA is TGTGCCAGCACCAAAGGGGCAGGGAAAGAGACCCAGTACTTC.

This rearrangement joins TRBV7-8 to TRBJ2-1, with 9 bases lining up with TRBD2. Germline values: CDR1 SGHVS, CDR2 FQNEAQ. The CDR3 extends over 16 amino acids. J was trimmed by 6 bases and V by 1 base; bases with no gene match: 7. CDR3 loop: CASSLVGGRETNEQFF. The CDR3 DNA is TGTGCCAGCAGCTTAGTCGGCGGGAGGGAGACCAATGAGCAGTTCTTC.

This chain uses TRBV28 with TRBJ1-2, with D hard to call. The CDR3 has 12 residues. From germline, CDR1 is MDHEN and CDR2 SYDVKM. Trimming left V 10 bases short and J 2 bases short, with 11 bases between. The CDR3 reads CAIKGYNYGYTF. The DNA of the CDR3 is TGTGCCATCAAAGGGTACAACTATGGCTACACCTTC.

The CDR3 nucleotides read TGCAGCGGGGCGGGGGGGGTTGACTCCCTCATAGGGGAGCAGTACTTC. This translates into CSGAGGVDSLIGEQYF. The rearrangement links TRBV29-1 to TRBJ2-7; 9 nucleotides match TRBD2. This CDR3 region has 16 residues. V lost 7 bases to trimming and J lost 7 bases; unmatched junction nucleotides: 20. In germline, CDR1 is SQVTM, CDR2 ANQGSEA.

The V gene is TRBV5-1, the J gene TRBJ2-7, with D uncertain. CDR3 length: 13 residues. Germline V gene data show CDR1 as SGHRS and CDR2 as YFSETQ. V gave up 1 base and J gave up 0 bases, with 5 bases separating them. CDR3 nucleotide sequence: TGCGCCAGCAGCTTGCACAGCTCCTACGAGCAGTACTTC. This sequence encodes CASSLHSSYEQYF.

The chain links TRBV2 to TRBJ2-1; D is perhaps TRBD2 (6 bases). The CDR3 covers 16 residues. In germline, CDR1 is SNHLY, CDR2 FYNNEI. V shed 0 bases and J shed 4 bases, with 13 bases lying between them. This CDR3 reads CASSEAWLAPYNEQFF. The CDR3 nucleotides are TGTGCCAGCAGTGAAGCGTGGCTAGCGCCATACAATGAGCAGTTCTTC.

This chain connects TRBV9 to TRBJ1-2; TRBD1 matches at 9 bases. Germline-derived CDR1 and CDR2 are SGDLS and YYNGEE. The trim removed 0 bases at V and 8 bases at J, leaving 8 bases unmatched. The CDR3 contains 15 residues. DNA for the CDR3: TGTGCCAGCAGCGTAGATGTACAGGGGGCTCTAGGCTACACCTTC. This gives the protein CASSVDVQGALGYTF.

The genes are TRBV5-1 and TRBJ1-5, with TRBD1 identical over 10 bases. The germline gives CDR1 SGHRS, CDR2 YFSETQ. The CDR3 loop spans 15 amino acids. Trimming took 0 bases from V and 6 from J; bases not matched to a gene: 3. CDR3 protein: CASSLDGTGVQPQHF. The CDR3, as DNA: TGCGCCAGCAGCTTGGATGGGACAGGGGTTCAGCCCCAGCATTTT.

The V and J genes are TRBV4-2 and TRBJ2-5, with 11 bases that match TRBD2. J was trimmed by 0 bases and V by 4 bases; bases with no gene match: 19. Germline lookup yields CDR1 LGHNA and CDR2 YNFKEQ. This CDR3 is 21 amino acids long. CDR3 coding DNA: TGTGCCAGCAGCCGGTCGTTCACTAGTGGGACTAGCGGACAGAACCAAGAGACCCAGTACTTC. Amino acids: CASSRSFTSGTSGQNQETQYF.

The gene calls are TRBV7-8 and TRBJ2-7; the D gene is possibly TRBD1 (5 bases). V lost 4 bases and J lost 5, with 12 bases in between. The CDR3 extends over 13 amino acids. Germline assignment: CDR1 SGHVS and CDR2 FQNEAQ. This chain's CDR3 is CASSSGYLDEQYF. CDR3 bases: TGTGCCAGCAGCTCAGGGTACTTAGACGAGCAGTACTTC.

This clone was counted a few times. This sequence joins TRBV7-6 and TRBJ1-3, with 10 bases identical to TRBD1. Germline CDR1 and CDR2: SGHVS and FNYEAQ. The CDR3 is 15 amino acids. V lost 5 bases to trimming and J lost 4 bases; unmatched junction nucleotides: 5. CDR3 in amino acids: CASSEGTGAGNTIYF. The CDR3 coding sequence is TGTGCCAGCAGCGAAGGGACAGGGGCCGGAAACACCATATATTTT.

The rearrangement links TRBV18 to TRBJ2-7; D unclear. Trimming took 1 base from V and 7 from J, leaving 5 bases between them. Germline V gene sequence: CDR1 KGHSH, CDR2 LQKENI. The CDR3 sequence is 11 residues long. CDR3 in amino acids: CASSPLREQYF. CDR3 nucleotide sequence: TGTGCCAGCTCACCACTGAGAGAGCAGTACTTC.

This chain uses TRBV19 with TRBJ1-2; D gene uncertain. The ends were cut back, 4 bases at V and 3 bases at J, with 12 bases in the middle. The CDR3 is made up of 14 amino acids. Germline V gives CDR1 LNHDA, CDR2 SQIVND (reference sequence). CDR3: CASSNLLAYYGYTF. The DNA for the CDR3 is TGTGCCAGTAGTAATCTTTTGGCTTACTATGGCTACACCTTC. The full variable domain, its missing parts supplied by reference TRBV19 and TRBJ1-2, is DGGITQSPKYLFRKEGQNVTLSCEQNLNHDAMYWYRQDPGQGLRLIYYSQIVNDFQKGDIAEGYSVSREKKESFPLTVTSAQKNPTAFYLCASSNLLAYYGYTFGSGTRLTVV.

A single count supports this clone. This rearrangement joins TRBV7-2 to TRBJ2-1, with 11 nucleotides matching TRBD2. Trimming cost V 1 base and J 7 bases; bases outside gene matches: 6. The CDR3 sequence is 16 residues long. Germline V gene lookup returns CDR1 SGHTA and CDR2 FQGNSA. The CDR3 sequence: CASSLDLGTSGNEQFF. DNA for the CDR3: TGTGCCAGCAGCTTAGACTTGGGGACTAGCGGTAATGAGCAGTTCTTC.

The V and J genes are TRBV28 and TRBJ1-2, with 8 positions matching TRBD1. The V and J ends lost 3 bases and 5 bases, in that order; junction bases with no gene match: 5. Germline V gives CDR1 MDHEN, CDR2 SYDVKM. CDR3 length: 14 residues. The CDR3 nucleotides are TGTGCCAGCAGTTTGGGGACAGGCGTTTATGGCTACACCTTC. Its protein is CASSLGTGVYGYTF.

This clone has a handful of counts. CDR3 coding DNA: TGTGCCTGGAGGGGACAGATGAACACTGAAGCTTTCTTT. This codes for CAWRGQMNTEAFF. This chain links TRBV30 with TRBJ1-1; 7 bases line up with TRBD1. V lost 3 bases and J lost 0; bases outside the gene matches: 1. The CDR3 length is 13 residues. CDR1 GTSNPN and CDR2 SVGIG come from the germline V gene (reference sequence).

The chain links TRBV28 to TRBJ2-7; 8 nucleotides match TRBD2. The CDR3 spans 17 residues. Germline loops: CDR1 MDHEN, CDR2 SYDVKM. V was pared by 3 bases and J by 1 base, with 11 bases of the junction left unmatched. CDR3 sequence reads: CASSFKIAGRASYEQYF. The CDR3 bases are TGTGCCAGCAGTTTTAAGATAGCGGGAAGGGCATCCTACGAGCAGTACTTC.

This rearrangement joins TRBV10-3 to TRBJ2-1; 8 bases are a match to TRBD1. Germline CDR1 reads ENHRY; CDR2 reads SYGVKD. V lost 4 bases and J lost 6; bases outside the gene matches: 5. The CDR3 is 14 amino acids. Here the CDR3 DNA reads TGTGCCATCAGTGGGGGACAGGCTGTCAATGAGCAGTTCTTC. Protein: CAISGGQAVNEQFF.

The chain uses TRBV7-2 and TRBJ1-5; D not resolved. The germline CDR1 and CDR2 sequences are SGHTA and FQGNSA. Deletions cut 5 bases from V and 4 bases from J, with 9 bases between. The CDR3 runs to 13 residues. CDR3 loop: CASSRDINQPQHF. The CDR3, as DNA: TGTGCCAGCAGCCGTGATATTAATCAGCCCCAGCATTTT.

The CDR3 reads CASSPGQQETQYF. DNA for the CDR3: TGTGCCAGCTCACCGGGACAGCAAGAGACCCAGTACTTC. The gene calls are TRBV18 and TRBJ2-5, with 7 bases aligning to TRBD1. This CDR3 is 13 amino acids long. The germline gives CDR1 KGHSH, CDR2 LQKENI. V was clipped by 3 bases and J by 2 bases; unmatched bases: 0. Together with reference TRBV18 and TRBJ2-5, the CDR3 gives the full variable domain: NAGVMQNPRHLVRRRGQEARLRCSPMKGHSHVYWYRQLPEEGLKFMVYLQKENIIDESGMPKERFSAEFPKEGPSILRIQQVVRGDSAAYFCASSPGQQETQYFGPGTRLLVL.

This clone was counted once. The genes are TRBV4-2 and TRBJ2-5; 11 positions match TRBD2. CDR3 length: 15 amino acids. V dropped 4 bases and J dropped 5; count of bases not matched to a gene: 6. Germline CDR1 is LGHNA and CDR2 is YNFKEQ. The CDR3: CASSLASGGSETQYF. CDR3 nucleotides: TGTGCCAGCAGCCTGGCTAGCGGGGGGTCGGAGACCCAGTACTTC.

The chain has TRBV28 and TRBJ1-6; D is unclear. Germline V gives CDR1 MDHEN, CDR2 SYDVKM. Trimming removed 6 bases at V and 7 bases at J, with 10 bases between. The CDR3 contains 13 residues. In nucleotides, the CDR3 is TGTGCCAGCAGGGAACCGAACAATTCACCCCTCCACTTT. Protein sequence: CASREPNNSPLHF.